This T cell receptor beta chain was sequenced for a study of technical replicates of blood from a handful of donors. Assay used: immunoSEQ multiplex PCR; TCRdb lists only in-frame clones, some missing. The table has 75,000 to 95,000 clones, 94% seen once. CDR3 length equals 15 residues. CDR1 and CDR2 from the germline V gene are MDHEN and SYDVKM. Trimming left V 2 bases short and J 2 bases short, with 11 bases between. This TCR came from a human donor in good health. This chain uses TRBV28 with TRBJ2-3; a possible D gene is TRBD1 (5 bases). Material for sequencing was T cells isolated from PBMCs. CDR3 sequence reads: CASSLDSYSTDTQYF. CDR3 nucleotide sequence: TGTGCCAGCAGTTTAGACAGTTATTCCACAGATACGCAGTATTTT.